What follows are 5 T cell receptor beta chains derived from one specimen sequenced in a study of T cells after yellow fever vaccination. From the 5' RACE reads, TCRdb called clonotypes with MiXCR, one entry per CDR3 protein. This sample has 620,000 or so distinct CDR3 sequences, with approximately 13% found just once. This specimen was PBMCs, taken on the day of the yellow fever booster vaccination. The receptors derive from a man aged 25-40 years who received the YFV17D yellow fever vaccine.

The J gene is TRBJ2-6, the V gene TRBV12-3 or TRBV12-4; 8 nucleotides agree with TRBD1. J lost 0 bases, V lost 7 bases, and 5 bases had no gene match. The CDR3 spans 16 residues. The chain's CDR3 is CASKTGGVSGANVLTF. DNA of the CDR3: TGTGCCAGCAAAACAGGGGGAGTCTCTGGGGCCAACGTCCTGACTTTC.

The V and J genes are TRBV21-1 and TRBJ2-1; the DNA was not used to check the table's D call, TRBD2. TRBV21-1 is shown as a pseudogene. The CDR3 runs 13 residues. CDR3 nucleotides: TGTGCCAGCAGCAAACCTCCGAACAATGAGCAGTTCTTC. Protein: CASSKPPNNEQFF.

This clonotype was detected only a few times. The gene calls are TRBV5-1 and TRBJ2-7; D may be TRBD1 (6 bases). The germline V and J ends were trimmed by 0 bases and 11 bases, with 9 bases remaining between them. Per the germline V gene, CDR1 is SGHRS and CDR2 is YFSETQ. The CDR3 sequence is 11 residues long. In nucleotides, the CDR3 is TGCGCCAGCAGCTTGGATGAGGGGGAGTACTTC. Protein: CASSLDEGEYF.

V gene TRBV12-3 or TRBV12-4 combines with J gene TRBJ2-7, with TRBD2 matching 7 bases. Trimming cost V 7 bases and J 2 bases; bases outside gene matches: 5. This CDR3 has 13 residues. CDR3 region: CASMASGTYEQYF. The CDR3 DNA sequence: TGTGCCAGCATGGCTAGCGGCACCTACGAGCAGTACTTC.

The chain has TRBV20-1 and TRBJ2-1, with 7 bases that match TRBD2. CDR1 and CDR2 (germline): DFQATT, SNEGSKA (reference sequence). Trimming removed 6 bases from V and 4 bases from J; junction bases left unmatched: 9. This CDR3 is 14 amino acids long. CDR3 amino acids: CSAKRGSIYNEQFF. CDR3 in DNA: TGCAGTGCCAAACGCGGGAGTATTTACAATGAGCAGTTCTTC.